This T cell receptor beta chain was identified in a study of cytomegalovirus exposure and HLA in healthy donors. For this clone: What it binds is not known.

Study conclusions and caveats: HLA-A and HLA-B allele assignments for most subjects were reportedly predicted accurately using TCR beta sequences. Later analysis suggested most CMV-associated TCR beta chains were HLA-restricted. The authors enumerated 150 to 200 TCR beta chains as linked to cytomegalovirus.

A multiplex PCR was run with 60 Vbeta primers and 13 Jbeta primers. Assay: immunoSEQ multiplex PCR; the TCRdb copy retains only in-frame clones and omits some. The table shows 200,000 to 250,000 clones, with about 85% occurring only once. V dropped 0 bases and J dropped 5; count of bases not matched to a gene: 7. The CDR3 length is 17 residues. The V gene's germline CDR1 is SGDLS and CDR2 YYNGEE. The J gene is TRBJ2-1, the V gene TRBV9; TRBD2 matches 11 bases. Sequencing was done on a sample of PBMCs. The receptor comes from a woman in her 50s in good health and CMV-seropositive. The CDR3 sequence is CASSVEASGGSNNEQFF. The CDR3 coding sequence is TGTGCCAGCAGCGTAGAGGCTAGCGGGGGGAGTAACAATGAGCAGTTCTTC.